Presented here are 2 T cell receptor beta chains from one specimen sequenced in a study of control samples from healthy donors and cancer patients. Clones were sequenced by immunoSEQ multiplex PCR, and TCRdb holds only the in-frame ones, with some missing. In the table there are roughly 20,000 clones, around 84% of which are singletons. The sample was PBMCs. The receptors derive from a man between 60 and 75 years old with colorectal cancer.

This clone came up once. This chain joins TRBV5-1 and TRBJ2-7, with D maybe TRBD1 (5 bases). The CDR3 is 14 residues long. Deletions cut 0 bases from V and 2 bases from J, with 9 bases between. Germline V gives CDR1 SGHRS, CDR2 YFSETQ. The CDR3 DNA follows: TGCGCCAGCAGCTTGGAGCCGACAGCCTACGAGCAGTACTTC. Encoded protein: CASSLEPTAYEQYF.

This rearrangement joins TRBV7-8 to TRBJ1-2, with D possibly being TRBD1 (5 bases). Germline lookup yields CDR1 SGHVS and CDR2 FQNEAQ. CDR3 length: 12 residues. The germline V and J ends were trimmed by 3 bases and 8 bases, with 10 bases remaining between them. In DNA form, the CDR3 reads TGTGCCAGCAGCTTCGGGGACCGAGGCTACACCTTC. Its translation: CASSFGDRGYTF. Full variable domain (missing parts from reference TRBV7-8 and TRBJ1-2): GAGVSQSPRYKVAKRGQDVALRCDPISGHVSLFWYQQALGQGPEFLTYFQNEAQLDKSGLPSDRFFAERPEGSVSTLKIQRTQQEDSAVYLCASSFGDRGYTFGSGTRLTVV.